What follows are 26 T cell receptor beta chains derived from one specimen sequenced in a study of CD8 T cells in ankylosing spondylitis. TCRdb re-called the 5' RACE reads through MiXCR, storing one row per CDR3 protein. The table includes about 110,000 distinct CDR3 sequences, 20% to 30% detected once. Sequencing used synovial fluid, either unsorted or a sorted T cell fraction (not recorded which). The receptors come from a male donor with ankylosing spondylitis.

This clonotype was found a few times. The rearrangement links TRBV5-6 to TRBJ2-3; no firm D call. The CDR3 loop spans 12 amino acids. Germline V gene sequence: CDR1 SGHDT, CDR2 YYEEEE. Trimming took 4 bases from V and 2 from J, leaving 5 bases between them. Here the CDR3 reads CASSLYTDTQYF. In DNA, the CDR3 is TGTGCCAGCAGCCTATACACAGATACGCAGTATTTT.

This clonotype was detected ten times or more. The rearrangement links TRBV13 to TRBJ2-1; D unresolved. This CDR3 has 14 residues. Trimming took off 5 bases at V and 1 base at J, with 9 bases between the two ends. Germline-derived CDR1 and CDR2 are PRHDT and FYEKMQ (reference sequence). Here the CDR3 reads CASSPRRSYNEQFF. CDR3 sequence (DNA): TGTGCCAGCAGCCCCCGCAGGTCCTACAATGAGCAGTTCTTC.

This clonotype was seen ten or more times. The chain has TRBV10-3 and TRBJ2-1; 10 nucleotides align to TRBD2. V lost 6 bases to trimming and J lost 1 base; unmatched junction nucleotides: 9. The CDR3 is 17 amino acids. Germline values: CDR1 ENHRY, CDR2 SYGVKD. The CDR3 DNA follows: TGTGCCATCAGGGCCCTCTCTAGCGGGAGATCCTACAATGAGCAGTTCTTC. Translation: CAIRALSSGRSYNEQFF.

This clonotype was observed many times. The chain carries TRBV7-9 and TRBJ1-1; tentatively, D is TRBD1 (6 bases). CDR3 size: 12 residues. The germline V gene has CDR1 SEHNR and CDR2 FQNEAQ (reference sequence). V was cut by 7 bases and J by 4 bases, with 10 bases left in between. CDR3 in amino acids: CASTQGGTEAFF. The CDR3 nucleotides are TGTGCCAGCACCCAAGGGGGCACTGAAGCTTTCTTT.

This clonotype was observed a single time. This rearrangement joins TRBV4-2 to TRBJ1-1; D not certain. The CDR3 is 13 residues long. The germline V gene has CDR1 LGHNA and CDR2 YNFKEQ. Trimming removed 0 bases from V and 7 bases from J, with 9 bases in between. Written as DNA, the CDR3 is TGTGCCAGCAGCCAAGAATGGGGTCGTGAAGCTTTCTTT. Protein product: CASSQEWGREAFF.

This clonotype was seen a few times. This chain connects TRBV3-1 to TRBJ2-1; TRBD2 aligns across 12 bases. The J segment lost 6 bases and the V segment lost 7 bases, leaving 7 bases of the junction unmatched. This CDR3 is 15 amino acids long. CDR1 LGHDT and CDR2 YNNKEL come from the germline V gene (reference sequence). CDR3 DNA: TGTGCCAGCACCGAGACTAGCGGGAGTTTCAATGAGCAGTTCTTC. This encodes CASTETSGSFNEQFF.

In its sample, this clonotype was seen a few times. The genes are TRBV25-1 and TRBJ1-1, with D possibly matching TRBD1 (5 bases). CDR1 and CDR2 from the germline V gene are MGHDK and SYGVNS. The CDR3 length is 15 residues. Deletions cut 1 base from V and 4 bases from J, with 13 bases between. The CDR3 region has the DNA TGTGCCAGCAGTGAATCGGTAGCGGGACGCACTGAAGCTTTCTTT. It codes for CASSESVAGRTEAFF.

V and J are TRBV5-1 and TRBJ2-3, with 10 bases that match TRBD2. The V gene end was trimmed by 0 bases and the J gene end by 5 bases; junction bases not matched to a gene: 9. The CDR3 extends over 17 amino acids. The germline V gene has CDR1 SGHRS and CDR2 YFSETQ. CDR3 loop: CASSLEGRLAGEDTQYF. The CDR3 DNA follows: TGCGCCAGCAGCTTGGAAGGCCGACTAGCGGGTGAAGATACGCAGTATTTT.

This clonotype came up a few times. The chain recombines TRBV12-3 or TRBV12-4 with TRBJ1-5; TRBD1 is a possible D gene (5 bases). With 7 bases removed from V and 4 bases from J, the gap between germline ends came to 11 bases. CDR3 size: 13 residues. The CDR3 region has the DNA TGTGCCAGCACTGGGGGTTGGAATCAGCCCCAGCATTTT. Amino acids: CASTGGWNQPQHF.

The V gene is TRBV5-6, the J gene TRBJ2-7; 8 bases line up with TRBD2. Germline V gene sequence: CDR1 SGHDT, CDR2 YYEEEE. The CDR3 runs to 15 residues. V lost 2 bases, J lost 2 bases, and 6 bases stayed unmatched. DNA of the CDR3: TGTGCCAGCAGCTTCCTGAGCGGGAGCCCCTACGAGCAGTACTTC. Translated, it gives CASSFLSGSPYEQYF.

This clonotype was detected only a few times. The chain couples TRBV3-1 to TRBJ2-6; possibly TRBD1 for D (5 bases). Germline V gene data show CDR1 as LGHDT and CDR2 as YNNKEL (reference sequence). The CDR3 extends over 15 amino acids. The V end lost 5 bases, the J end lost 3 bases, and 11 bases lay between the germline ends. Here the CDR3 DNA reads TGTGCCAGCAGCGAGCAGGGCCTTGGGGCCAACGTCCTGACTTTC. As protein: CASSEQGLGANVLTF.

This clonotype was seen more than once but under ten times. The chain uses TRBV29-1 and TRBJ1-3, with D unclear. The CDR3 is made up of 14 amino acids. Germline V lookup: CDR1 SQVTM, CDR2 ANQGSEA. V gave up 7 bases and J gave up 0 bases, with 13 bases separating them. The CDR3 nucleotides are TGCAGCGCTTTAGGGCAGCGCTCTGGAAACACCATATATTTT. It translates to CSALGQRSGNTIYF.

This clonotype was observed a handful of times. The chain couples TRBV20-1 to TRBJ1-1, with D uncertain. Germline CDR1 reads DFQATT; CDR2 reads SNEGSKA (reference sequence). Deletions cut 5 bases from V and 1 base from J, with 14 bases between. The CDR3 totals 14 residues. CDR3 amino acids: CSAPSFVGNTEAFF. The CDR3 DNA sequence: TGCAGTGCTCCCTCTTTCGTCGGGAACACTGAAGCTTTCTTT.

The chain has TRBV12-3 or TRBV12-4 and TRBJ1-5, with a tentative D call TRBD1 (5 bases). The length of the CDR3 is 16 residues. Trimming left V 5 bases short and J 2 bases short, with 16 bases between. DNA of the CDR3: TGTGCCAGCAGTCCAAATACGGGGGGGGGCAATCAGCCCCAGCATTTT. This gives the protein CASSPNTGGGNQPQHF.

To note about this clonotype: It may be a read error: a sequence one base away is much more abundant. This sequence joins TRBV7-2 and TRBJ1-3, with D uncertain. CDR3 size: 15 residues. Looked up from germline, CDR1 is SGHTA and CDR2 is FQGNSA. The CDR3, as DNA: TGTGCCAGCAACTTAGACCCGACCGCCGCCTACACCATATATTTT. It encodes CASNLDPTAAYTIYF.

This clonotype has a handful of counts. The chain joins TRBV11-1 to TRBJ2-1, with D possibly matching TRBD2 (5 bases). The length of the CDR3 is 18 residues. The germline V gene has CDR1 SGHAT and CDR2 FQDESV (reference sequence). V was shortened by 0 bases and J by 0 bases, with 15 bases between the two germline ends. CDR3 sequence reads: CASSLAHMRAYSYNEQFF. DNA for the CDR3: TGTGCCAGCAGCTTAGCGCACATGCGGGCCTACTCCTACAATGAGCAGTTCTTC.

The chain couples TRBV10-3 to TRBJ2-5; D assignment may be TRBD1 or TRBD2 (7 bases each). V lost 4 bases and J 5 bases, leaving 11 bases between the germline ends. Germline lookup yields CDR1 ENHRY and CDR2 SYGVKD. CDR3 length: 13 amino acids. The CDR3 spells CAISGQGGETQYF. For the CDR3, the DNA is TGTGCCATCAGTGGTCAGGGGGGGGAGACCCAGTACTTC.

This sequence joins TRBV27 and TRBJ2-1; 12 bases agree with TRBD2. Per the germline V gene, CDR1 is MNHEY and CDR2 is SMNVEV (reference sequence). V lost 3 bases, J lost 7 bases, and 4 bases stayed unmatched. The CDR3 length is 15 residues. CDR3 amino acids: CASSFLAGGWNEQFF. The CDR3 DNA reads as TGTGCCAGCAGTTTCCTAGCGGGAGGGTGGAATGAGCAGTTCTTC.

The J gene is TRBJ2-2, the V gene TRBV5-1; D is ambiguous. The CDR3 is 14 residues long. From germline, CDR1 is SGHRS and CDR2 YFSETQ. Trimming left V 3 bases short and J 4 bases short, with 10 bases between. CDR3 sequence reads: CASSSDRPTGELFF. The CDR3, as DNA: TGCGCCAGCAGCTCAGACCGCCCCACCGGGGAGCTGTTTTTT.

This chain uses TRBV29-1 with TRBJ1-1; tentative D call: TRBD1 (5 bases). The CDR3 extends over 11 amino acids. V was shortened by 3 bases and J by 4 bases, with 6 bases between the two germline ends. From germline, CDR1 is SQVTM and CDR2 ANQGSEA. The CDR3 protein is CSVEGTTEAFF. The CDR3 DNA reads as TGCAGCGTTGAGGGGACCACTGAAGCTTTCTTT.

This chain links TRBV18 with TRBJ1-3, with D possibly being TRBD1 (5 bases). V shed 3 bases and J shed 0 bases, with 6 bases lying between them. Germline lookup yields CDR1 KGHSH and CDR2 LQKENI. The CDR3 runs 14 residues. CDR3 in amino acids: CASSPGVSGNTIYF. CDR3 DNA: TGTGCCAGCTCACCGGGGGTCTCTGGAAACACCATATATTTT. Variable domain in full (rest from reference TRBV18 and TRBJ1-3): NAGVMQNPRHLVRRRGQEARLRCSPMKGHSHVYWYRQLPEEGLKFMVYLQKENIIDESGMPKERFSAEFPKEGPSILRIQQVVRGDSAAYFCASSPGVSGNTIYFGEGSWLTVV.

Of note for this clonotype: A read error is possible here, since a much larger clone lies one base away. J is TRBJ2-3 and V is TRBV4-1; TRBD2 matches at 10 bases. The germline V gene encodes CDR1 MGHRA and CDR2 YSYEKL. J gave up 4 bases and V 1 base, and 11 bases lay outside the gene matches. This CDR3 is 18 amino acids long. CDR3 in amino acids: CASSQGPRVAGGSDTQYF. The CDR3 DNA follows: TGCGCCAGCAGCCAAGGCCCCCGGGTAGCGGGAGGATCAGATACGCAGTATTTT.

This clonotype appeared a few times. The chain has TRBV7-8 and TRBJ2-3; D remains ambiguous. Between the trimmed V and J ends, which lost 2 bases and 2 bases, there was a span of 5 bases. This CDR3 is built from 13 residues. Looked up from germline, CDR1 is SGHVS and CDR2 is FQNEAQ. CDR3 residues: CASSLPNTDTQYF. Written as DNA, the CDR3 is TGTGCCAGCAGCTTACCCAACACAGATACGCAGTATTTT.

This CDR3 is CATNDRLQDSNTEAFF. CDR3 DNA: TGTGCCACCAACGACCGGCTCCAAGACTCGAACACTGAAGCTTTCTTT. The rearrangement links TRBV7-6 to TRBJ1-1; D remains unclear. Germline CDR1 reads SGHVS; CDR2 reads FNYEAQ. Trimming took 10 bases from V and 1 from J, leaving 22 bases between them. The CDR3 runs 16 residues. Full variable domain (missing parts from reference TRBV7-6 and TRBJ1-1): GAGVSQSPRYKVTKRGQDVALRCDPISGHVSLYWYRQALGQGPEFLTYFNYEAQQDKSGLPNDRFSAERPEGSISTLTIQRTEQRDSAMYRCATNDRLQDSNTEAFFGQGTRLTVV.

This clonotype was observed a handful of times. The rearrangement links TRBV6-5 to TRBJ2-7, with 10 bases lining up with TRBD2. The germline CDR1 and CDR2 sequences are MNHEY and SVGAGI. The CDR3 runs 18 residues. V lost 2 bases, J lost 2 bases, and 12 bases stayed unmatched. The CDR3 protein is CASSYDLPAGGTPYEQYV. The CDR3 bases are TGTGCCAGCAGTTACGACCTGCCAGCGGGAGGGACCCCCTACGAGCAGTACGTC.

This chain connects TRBV12-3 or TRBV12-4 to TRBJ1-3, with unresolved D. The CDR3 totals 15 residues. Between the trimmed V and J ends, which lost 7 bases and 0 bases, there was a span of 13 bases. CDR3 in DNA: TGTGCCAGCACCTCCAGGCTGAGCTCTGGAAACACCATATATTTT. This sequence encodes CASTSRLSSGNTIYF.